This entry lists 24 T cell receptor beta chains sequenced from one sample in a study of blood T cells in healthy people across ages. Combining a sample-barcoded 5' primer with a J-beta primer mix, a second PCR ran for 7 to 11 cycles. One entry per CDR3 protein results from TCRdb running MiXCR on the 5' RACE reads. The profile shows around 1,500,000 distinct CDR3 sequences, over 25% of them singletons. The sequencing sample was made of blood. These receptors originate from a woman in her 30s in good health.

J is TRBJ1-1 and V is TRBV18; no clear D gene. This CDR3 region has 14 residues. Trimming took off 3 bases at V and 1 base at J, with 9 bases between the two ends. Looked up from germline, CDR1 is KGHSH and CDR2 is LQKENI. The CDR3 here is CASSPLPENTEAFF. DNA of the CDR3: TGTGCCAGCTCACCCCTCCCAGAGAACACTGAAGCTTTCTTT.

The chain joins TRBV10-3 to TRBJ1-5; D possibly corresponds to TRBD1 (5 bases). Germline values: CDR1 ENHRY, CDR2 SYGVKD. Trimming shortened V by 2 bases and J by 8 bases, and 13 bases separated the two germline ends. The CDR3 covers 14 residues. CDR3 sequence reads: CAISERAGIKPQHF. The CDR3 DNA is TGTGCCATCAGTGAGAGGGCAGGGATAAAGCCCCAGCATTTT.

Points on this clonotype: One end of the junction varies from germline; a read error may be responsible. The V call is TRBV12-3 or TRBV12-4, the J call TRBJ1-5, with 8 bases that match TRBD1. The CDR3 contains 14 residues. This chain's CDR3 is CASRLGTGDRPQHF. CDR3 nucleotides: TGTGCCAGCAGGTTAGGGACAGGAGACCGGCCCCAGCATTTT.

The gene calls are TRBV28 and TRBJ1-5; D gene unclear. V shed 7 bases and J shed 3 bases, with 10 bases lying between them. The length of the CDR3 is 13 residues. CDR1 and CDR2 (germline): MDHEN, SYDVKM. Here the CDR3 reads CASIPGYNQPQHF. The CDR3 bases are TGTGCCAGCATCCCGGGCTACAATCAGCCCCAGCATTTT.

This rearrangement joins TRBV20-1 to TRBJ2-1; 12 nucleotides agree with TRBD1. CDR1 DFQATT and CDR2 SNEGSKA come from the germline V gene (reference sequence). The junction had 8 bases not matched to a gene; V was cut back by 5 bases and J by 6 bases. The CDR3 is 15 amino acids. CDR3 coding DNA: TGCAGTGCTGTCCTCCGGGACAGGGGGCGCAATGAGCAGTTCTTC. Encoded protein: CSAVLRDRGRNEQFF.

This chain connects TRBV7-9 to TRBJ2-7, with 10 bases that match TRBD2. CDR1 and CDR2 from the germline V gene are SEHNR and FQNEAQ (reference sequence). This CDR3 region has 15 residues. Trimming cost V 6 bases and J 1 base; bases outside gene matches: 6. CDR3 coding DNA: TGTGCCAGCAGTCCTAGCGGGAGTGATTCCTACGAGCAGTACTTC. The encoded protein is CASSPSGSDSYEQYF.

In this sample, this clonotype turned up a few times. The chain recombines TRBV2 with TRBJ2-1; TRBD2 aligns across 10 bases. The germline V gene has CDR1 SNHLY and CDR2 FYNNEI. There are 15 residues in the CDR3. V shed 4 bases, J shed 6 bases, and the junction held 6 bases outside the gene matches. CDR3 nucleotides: TGTGCCAGCAGTGCCGGGGCTAGCGGGGGCAATGAGCAGTTCTTC. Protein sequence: CASSAGASGGNEQFF.

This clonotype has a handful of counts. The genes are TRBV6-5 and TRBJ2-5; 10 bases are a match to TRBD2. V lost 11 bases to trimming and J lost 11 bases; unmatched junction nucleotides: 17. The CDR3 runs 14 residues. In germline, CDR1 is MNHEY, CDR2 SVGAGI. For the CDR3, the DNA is TGTGCCGCCACTAAAGCGGGAGGGCCAGATGAGCAGTACTTC. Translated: CAATKAGGPDEQYF.

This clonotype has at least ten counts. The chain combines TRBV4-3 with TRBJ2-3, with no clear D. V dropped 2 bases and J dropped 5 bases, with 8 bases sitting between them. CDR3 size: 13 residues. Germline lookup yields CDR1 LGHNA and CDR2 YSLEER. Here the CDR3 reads CASSQIAGDTQYF. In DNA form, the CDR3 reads TGCGCCAGCAGCCAAATAGCAGGAGATACGCAGTATTTT.

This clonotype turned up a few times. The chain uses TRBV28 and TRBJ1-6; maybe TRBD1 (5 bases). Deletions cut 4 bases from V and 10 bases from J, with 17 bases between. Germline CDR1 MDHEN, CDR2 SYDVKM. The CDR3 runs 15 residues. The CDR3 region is CASSSPLGGDSPLHF. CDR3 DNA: TGTGCCAGCAGTTCACCCCTCGGGGGAGACTCACCCCTCCACTTT.

The CDR3 region has the DNA TGCAGTGCTAGTGGGACTAGCGTCTACAATGAGCAGTTCTTC. As protein: CSASGTSVYNEQFF. This chain joins TRBV20-1 and TRBJ2-1, with 10 bases that match TRBD2. Trimming took 3 bases from V and 3 from J; bases not matched to a gene: 2. The CDR3 length is 14 residues. Looked up from germline, CDR1 is DFQATT and CDR2 is SNEGSKA (reference sequence).

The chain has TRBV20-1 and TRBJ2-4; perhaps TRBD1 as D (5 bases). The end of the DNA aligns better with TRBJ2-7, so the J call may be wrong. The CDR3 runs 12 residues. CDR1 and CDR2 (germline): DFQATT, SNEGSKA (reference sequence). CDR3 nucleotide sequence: TGCAGTGCTTCCCCTGGGGCACACGAGCAGTACTTC. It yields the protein CSASPGAHEQYF.

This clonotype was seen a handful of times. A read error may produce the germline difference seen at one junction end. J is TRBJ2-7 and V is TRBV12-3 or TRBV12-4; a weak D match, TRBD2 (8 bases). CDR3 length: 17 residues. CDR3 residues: CVSSHGGGQKYPGEQYF. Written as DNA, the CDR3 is TGTGTCAGCAGTCACGGGGGGGGACAGAAGTATCCTGGAGAGCAGTACTTC.

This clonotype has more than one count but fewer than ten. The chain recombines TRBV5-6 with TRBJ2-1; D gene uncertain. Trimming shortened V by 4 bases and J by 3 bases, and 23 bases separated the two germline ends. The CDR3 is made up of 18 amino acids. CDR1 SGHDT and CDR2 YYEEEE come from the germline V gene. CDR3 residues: CASSILGRPIVFYNEQFF. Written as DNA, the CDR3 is TGTGCCAGCAGCATATTGGGTAGGCCGATTGTTTTCTACAATGAGCAGTTCTTC.

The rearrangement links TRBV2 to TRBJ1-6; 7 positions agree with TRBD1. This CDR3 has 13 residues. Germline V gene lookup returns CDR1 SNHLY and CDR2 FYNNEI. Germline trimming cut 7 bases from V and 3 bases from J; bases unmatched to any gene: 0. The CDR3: CASTGGYNSPLHF. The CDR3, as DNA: TGTGCCAGCACAGGGGGCTATAATTCACCCCTCCACTTT. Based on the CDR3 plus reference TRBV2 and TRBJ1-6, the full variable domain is EPEVTQTPSHQVTQMGQEVILRCVPISNHLYFYWYRQILGQKVEFLVSFYNNEISEKSEIFDDQFSVERPDGSNFTLKIRSTKLEDSAMYFCASTGGYNSPLHFGNGTRLTVT.

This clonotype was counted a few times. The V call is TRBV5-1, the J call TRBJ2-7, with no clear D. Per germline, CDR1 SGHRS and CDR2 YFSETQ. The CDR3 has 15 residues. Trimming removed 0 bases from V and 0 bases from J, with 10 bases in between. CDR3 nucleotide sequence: TGCGCCAGCAGCTTGGGTCAGGTCACCTCCTACGAGCAGTACTTC. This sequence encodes CASSLGQVTSYEQYF.

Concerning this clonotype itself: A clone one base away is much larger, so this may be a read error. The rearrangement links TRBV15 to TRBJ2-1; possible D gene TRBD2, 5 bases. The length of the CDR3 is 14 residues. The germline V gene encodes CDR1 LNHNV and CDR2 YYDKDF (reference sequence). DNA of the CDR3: TGTGCCGCCAGCTGGCGGGTAAAATACAATGAGCAGTTCTTC. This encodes CAASWRVKYNEQFF.

CDR3 residues: CASSPDRWQPQHF. The CDR3 nucleotides are TGTGCCAGCAGCCCGGACAGGTGGCAGCCCCAGCATTTT. This rearrangement joins TRBV7-2 to TRBJ1-5, with TRBD1 matching 7 bases. The length of the CDR3 is 13 residues. The ends lost 5 bases at V and 7 bases at J; junction bases unmatched: 5. Germline-derived CDR1 and CDR2 are SGHTA and FQGNSA.

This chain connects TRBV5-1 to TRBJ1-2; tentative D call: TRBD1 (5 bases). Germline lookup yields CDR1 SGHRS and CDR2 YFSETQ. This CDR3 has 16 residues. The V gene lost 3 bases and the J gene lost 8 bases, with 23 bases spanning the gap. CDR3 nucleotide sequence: TGCGCCAGCAGCTGGAATGAAGGGACGACACGAGGAGGCTACACCTTC. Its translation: CASSWNEGTTRGGYTF.

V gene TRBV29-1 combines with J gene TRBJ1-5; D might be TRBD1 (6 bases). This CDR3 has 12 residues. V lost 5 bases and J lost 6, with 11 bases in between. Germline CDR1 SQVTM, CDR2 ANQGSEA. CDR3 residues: CSVKLTGQPQHF. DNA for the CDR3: TGCAGCGTTAAGTTGACAGGTCAGCCCCAGCATTTT.

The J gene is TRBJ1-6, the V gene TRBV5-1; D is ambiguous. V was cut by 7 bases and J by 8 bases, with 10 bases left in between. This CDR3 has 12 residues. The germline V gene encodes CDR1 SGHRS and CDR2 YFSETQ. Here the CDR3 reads CASGKGDSPLHF. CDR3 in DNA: TGCGCCAGCGGGAAGGGAGATTCACCCCTCCACTTT.

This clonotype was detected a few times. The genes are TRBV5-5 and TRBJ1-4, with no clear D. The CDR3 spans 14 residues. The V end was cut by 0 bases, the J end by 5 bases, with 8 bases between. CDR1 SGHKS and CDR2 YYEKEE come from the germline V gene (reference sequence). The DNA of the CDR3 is TGTGCCAGCAGCTTGGATGCCTGGAATGAAAAACTGTTTTTT. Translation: CASSLDAWNEKLFF.

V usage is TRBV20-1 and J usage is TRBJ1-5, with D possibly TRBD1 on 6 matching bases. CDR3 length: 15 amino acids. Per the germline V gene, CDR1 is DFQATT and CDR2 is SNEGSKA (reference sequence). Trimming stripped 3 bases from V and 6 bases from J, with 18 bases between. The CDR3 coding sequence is TGCAGTGCTAGTTCGTCCGGACAGAGACTTCAGCCCCAGCATTTT. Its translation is CSASSSGQRLQPQHF.

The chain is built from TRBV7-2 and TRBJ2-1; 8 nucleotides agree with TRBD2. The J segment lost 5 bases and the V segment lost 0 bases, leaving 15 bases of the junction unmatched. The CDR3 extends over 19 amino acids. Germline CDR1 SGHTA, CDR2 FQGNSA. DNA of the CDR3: TGTGCCAGCAGCTTAGCGGAGAGCGAGGCGGGAGGTTACAACAATGAGCAGTTCTTC. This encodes CASSLAESEAGGYNNEQFF.